The 24 T cell receptor beta chains in this list originate from one sample, sequenced in a study of T cell repertoires in cytomegalovirus infection. Via MiXCR, TCRdb re-called the reads, giving one row per CDR3 protein. Here the sample spans some 680,000 distinct CDR3 sequences, about 40% being singletons. Sequenced sample: PBMCs. Every receptor here comes from a human donor in good health (CMV status not recorded). Some clones in this sample may be carry-over from other donors' samples.

This clonotype was picked up a small number of times. The J gene is TRBJ2-1, the V gene TRBV4-1; 10 positions agree with TRBD2. Germline CDR1 MGHRA, CDR2 YSYEKL. V gave up 3 bases and J gave up 3 bases; unmatched junction bases: 2. The CDR3 is made up of 15 amino acids. CDR3: CASSQERGGYNEQFF. DNA for the CDR3: TGCGCCAGCAGCCAGGAGCGGGGGGGCTACAATGAGCAGTTCTTC.

This clonotype was found a few times. The chain uses TRBV5-8 and TRBJ1-5, with a tentative D call TRBD1 (5 bases). The V end was cut by 4 bases, the J end by 5 bases, with 16 bases between. Germline assignment: CDR1 SGHTS and CDR2 YDEGEE. The CDR3 spans 15 residues. The CDR3 bases are TGTGCCAGCAGCCCCGGGGCAGGGAGGGATCAGCCCCAGCATTTT. Protein product: CASSPGAGRDQPQHF.

In the case of this clonotype: A clone one base away is much larger, so this may be a read error. Here the CDR3 reads CASTPARVNEQFF. The DNA for the CDR3 is TGTGCCAGCACCCCTGCTAGAGTTAACGAGCAGTTCTTC. This chain connects TRBV12-3 or TRBV12-4 to TRBJ2-1, with D unresolved. The CDR3 extends over 13 amino acids. V was clipped by 7 bases and J by 10 bases, with 17 bases between them.

The chain recombines TRBV6-2 or TRBV6-3 with TRBJ1-2, with TRBD1 matching over 9 bases. The trim removed 8 bases at V and 8 bases at J, leaving 6 bases unmatched. This CDR3 has 12 residues. Germline CDR1 is MNHEY and CDR2 is SVGEGT. This CDR3 reads CASLDRGNGYTF. The CDR3 nucleotides are TGTGCCAGCCTGGACAGGGGCAACGGCTACACCTTC.

This chain joins TRBV28 and TRBJ1-4, with D hard to call. Looked up from germline, CDR1 is MDHEN and CDR2 is SYDVKM. V gave up 5 bases and J gave up 10 bases, with 14 bases separating them. This CDR3 is 13 amino acids long. CDR3 sequence: CASSKTPRGKLFF. The CDR3 bases are TGTGCCAGCAGTAAAACCCCTCGGGGAAAACTGTTTTTT.

The chain carries TRBV13 and TRBJ2-3, with TRBD2 identical over 8 bases. The CDR3 spans 15 residues. J lost 10 bases, V lost 5 bases, and 14 bases had no gene match. The V gene's germline CDR1 is PRHDT and CDR2 FYEKMQ (reference sequence). The CDR3 DNA sequence: TGTGCCAGCAGCGAGAACCCCTCGGGAGGGAGTTCGCAGTATTTT. This codes for CASSENPSGGSSQYF.

This clonotype was seen a handful of times. The chain is built from TRBV5-5 and TRBJ2-1; 7 bases map to TRBD1. Germline V gene lookup returns CDR1 SGHKS and CDR2 YYEKEE (reference sequence). V shed 2 bases, J shed 4 bases, and the junction held 6 bases outside the gene matches. The CDR3 runs 15 residues. CDR3 protein: CASSFRDRNYNEQFF. DNA for the CDR3: TGTGCCAGCAGCTTTAGGGACAGAAATTACAATGAGCAGTTCTTC.

V usage is TRBV28 and J usage is TRBJ2-3; 10 nucleotides match TRBD1. The end of the DNA is better explained by TRBJ1-5, so the J call may be wrong. This CDR3 has 16 amino acids. CDR1 and CDR2 (germline): MDHEN, SYDVKM. The CDR3 DNA sequence: TGTGCCAGCAGCTACGTCCGGGACAGGGGCTTCGATACGCAGCATTTT. Translation gives CASSYVRDRGFDTQHF.

The rearrangement links TRBV28 to TRBJ2-2; TRBD2 aligns across 7 bases. The V gene end was trimmed by 2 bases and the J gene end by 3 bases; junction bases not matched to a gene: 3. This CDR3 spans 15 amino acids. Germline loops: CDR1 MDHEN, CDR2 SYDVKM. CDR3 coding DNA: TGTGCCAGCAGTTTAGCGGGGGTGGACACCGGGGAGCTGTTTTTT. It specifies CASSLAGVDTGELFF.

This chain uses TRBV7-9 with TRBJ2-3, with 11 bases lining up with TRBD2. Germline V gene sequence: CDR1 SEHNR, CDR2 FQNEAQ (reference sequence). The CDR3 runs 18 residues. J lost 2 bases, V lost 0 bases, and 7 bases had no gene match. DNA for the CDR3: TGTGCCAGCAGCTTAGCGCGCGGGACTAGCGGCTCCACAGATACGCAGTATTTT. Translating gives CASSLARGTSGSTDTQYF. The variable domain in full, with the rest retrieved from reference TRBV7-9 and TRBJ2-3, is DTGVSQNPRHKITKRGQNVTFRCDPISEHNRLYWYRQTLGQGPEFLTYFQNEAQLEKSRLLSDRFSAERPKGSFSTLEIQRTEQGDSAMYLCASSLARGTSGSTDTQYFGPGTRLTVL.

Many counts were recorded for this clonotype. The chain couples TRBV7-8 to TRBJ1-1, with D possibly being TRBD1 (5 bases). The germline V gene has CDR1 SGHVS and CDR2 FQNEAQ. The CDR3 length is 13 residues. V lost 3 bases to trimming and J lost 8 bases, with 13 bases between them. CDR3 sequence: CASSLSGTFEAFF. The DNA for the CDR3 is TGTGCCAGCAGCTTGTCCGGGACTTTCGAAGCTTTCTTT.

In this sample, this clonotype turned up many times. The chain is built from TRBV28 and TRBJ2-4; the D gene is possibly TRBD1 (5 bases). This CDR3 comprises 14 residues. Looked up from germline, CDR1 is MDHEN and CDR2 is SYDVKM. V gave up 10 bases and J gave up 0 bases, with 13 bases separating them. The CDR3: CATSPTAAKNIQYF. DNA of the CDR3: TGTGCCACCTCCCCGACAGCAGCCAAAAACATTCAGTACTTC. Full variable domain (remainder filled in from reference TRBV28 and TRBJ2-4): DVKVTQSSRYLVKRTGEKVFLECVQDMDHENMFWYRQDPGLGLRLIYFSYDVKMKEKGDIPEGYSVSREKKERFSLILESASTNQTSMYLCATSPTAAKNIQYFGAGTRLSVL.

This CDR3 reads CASSEALGSQHF. Written as DNA, the CDR3 is TGTGCCAGCAGTGAAGCGTTGGGCTCCCAGCATTTT. V is TRBV2 and J is TRBJ1-5; D is unresolved. Germline loops: CDR1 SNHLY, CDR2 FYNNEI. The CDR3 is 12 residues long. The V end lost 0 bases, the J end lost 11 bases, and 8 bases lay between the germline ends.

This clonotype was recorded once. CDR3 in amino acids: CASSPRLSIENEQFF. In nucleotides, the CDR3 is TGTGCCAGCAGCCCCCGACTCTCCATAGAGAATGAGCAGTTCTTC. The chain couples TRBV11-2 to TRBJ2-1, with no clear D. In germline, CDR1 is SGHAT, CDR2 FQNNGV. The CDR3 length is 15 residues. V lost 5 bases and J lost 7, with 18 bases in between.

This clonotype was found a few times. The chain joins TRBV7-3 to TRBJ1-1; TRBD1 matches at 8 bases. CDR3 length: 13 amino acids. CDR1 SGHTA and CDR2 FQGTGA come from the germline V gene. Trimming at V came to 5 bases and at J to 8 bases, leaving 7 bases not matched to a gene. CDR3 region: CASSPSRGREAFF. CDR3 coding DNA: TGTGCCAGCAGCCCAAGCAGGGGGCGCGAAGCTTTCTTT.

This rearrangement joins TRBV19 to TRBJ1-2; no clear D. The CDR3 length is 13 residues. Trimming took off 4 bases at V and 5 bases at J, with 11 bases between the two ends. Germline V gene lookup returns CDR1 LNHDA and CDR2 SQIVND (reference sequence). This CDR3 reads CASSNVGLYGYTF. In DNA, the CDR3 is TGTGCCAGTAGTAATGTGGGATTGTATGGCTACACCTTC. The full variable domain, with the rest looked up from reference TRBV19 and TRBJ1-2, is DGGITQSPKYLFRKEGQNVTLSCEQNLNHDAMYWYRQDPGQGLRLIYYSQIVNDFQKGDIAEGYSVSREKKESFPLTVTSAQKNPTAFYLCASSNVGLYGYTFGSGTRLTVV.

This clonotype was counted many times. The chain joins TRBV7-9 to TRBJ2-1; the D gene is possibly TRBD1 (6 bases). The CDR3 loop spans 12 amino acids. Trimming pared 1 base from V and 14 bases from J, leaving 12 bases between. CDR1 SEHNR and CDR2 FQNEAQ come from the germline V gene (reference sequence). The CDR3 region has the DNA TGTGCCAGCAGCTTAGGAGGGGGACCTAAGTTCTTC. Translated, it gives CASSLGGGPKFF.

Worth noting for this clonotype: Since a much larger clone is just one base distant, this may be a read error. V usage is TRBV7-8 and J usage is TRBJ1-2; no reliable D call. There are 15 residues in the CDR3. Looked up from germline, CDR1 is SGHVS and CDR2 is FQNEAQ. This chain's CDR3 is CTSSLAPGFIYGYTF. CDR3 bases: TGTACCAGCAGCTTAGCGCCTGGGTTTATCTATGGCTACACCTTC.

This clonotype occurred a few times. This chain connects TRBV7-6 to TRBJ2-5; the D gene is possibly TRBD2 (5 bases). The V end lost 5 bases, the J end lost 7 bases, and 20 bases lay between the germline ends. Per germline, CDR1 SGHVS and CDR2 FNYEAQ. The CDR3 runs to 15 residues. CDR3 nucleotides: TGTGCCAGCAGCGCTTCTAGCTTAACCTCAGTGACCCAGTACTTC. Translated: CASSASSLTSVTQYF.

Of note for this clonotype: At one end the junction does not follow the germline gene, possibly because of a read error. J is TRBJ2-1 and V is TRBV5-5; 10 bases are shared with TRBD2. Germline V lookup: CDR1 SGHKS, CDR2 YYEKEE (reference sequence). This CDR3 has 16 residues. CDR3 in DNA: TGTGCCAGCAGCTCCCTAGCGGGAGATTCCTACAATGAGCCGTTCTTC. Amino acid sequence: CASSSLAGDSYNEPFF.

This clonotype has a count of ten or more. V is TRBV7-8 and J is TRBJ2-5; no definite D call. CDR3 length: 13 amino acids. Germline lookup yields CDR1 SGHVS and CDR2 FQNEAQ. The V gene lost 1 base and the J gene lost 4 bases, with 7 bases spanning the gap. The CDR3 protein is CASSLEPRETQYF. In DNA form, the CDR3 reads TGTGCCAGCAGCTTAGAGCCACGAGAGACCCAGTACTTC.

This clonotype was counted a few times. This chain joins TRBV7-8 and TRBJ2-1; TRBD2 agrees at 12 bases. J was trimmed by 5 bases and V by 5 bases; bases with no gene match: 16. CDR1 is SGHVS and CDR2 is FQNEAQ in the germline V gene. The CDR3 runs 19 residues. The CDR3 reads CASSKTSGRVNRRHNEQFF. Written as DNA, the CDR3 is TGTGCCAGCAGCAAGACTAGCGGGAGAGTCAACCGCCGCCACAATGAGCAGTTCTTC.

This clonotype has ten or more counts. V is TRBV6-1 and J is TRBJ1-5, with D maybe TRBD1 (5 bases). Trimming took off 6 bases at V and 1 base at J, with 16 bases between the two ends. This CDR3 spans 16 amino acids. Germline V gene lookup returns CDR1 MNHNS and CDR2 SASEGT. CDR3 sequence reads: CASRVNFDSSNQPQHF. CDR3 coding DNA: TGTGCCAGCAGAGTAAATTTTGACAGCAGCAATCAGCCCCAGCATTTT.

The chain has TRBV4-1 and TRBJ2-5, with D possibly matching TRBD1 (6 bases). CDR1 and CDR2 from the germline V gene are MGHRA and YSYEKL. V shed 1 base and J shed 5 bases, with 17 bases lying between them. The CDR3 runs to 16 residues. CDR3 loop: CASSQAPTGTGETQYF. The CDR3 nucleotides are TGCGCCAGCAGCCAAGCCCCGACGGGAACAGGGGAGACCCAGTACTTC.